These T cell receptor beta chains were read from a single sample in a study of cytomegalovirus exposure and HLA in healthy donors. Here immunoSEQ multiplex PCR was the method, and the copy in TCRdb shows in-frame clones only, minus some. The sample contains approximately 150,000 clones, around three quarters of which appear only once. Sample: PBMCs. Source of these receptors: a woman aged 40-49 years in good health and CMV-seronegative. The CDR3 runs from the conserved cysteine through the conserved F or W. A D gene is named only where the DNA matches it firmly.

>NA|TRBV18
CASSPIQGMRTGELFF
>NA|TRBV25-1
CASSVWGGESNYGYTF
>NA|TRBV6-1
CASRRRGSTNEKLFF
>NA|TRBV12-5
CARRDTLAGERETQYF
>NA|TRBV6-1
CASRPQGLDTGELFF
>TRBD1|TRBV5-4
CASSSPRDRGPNTEAFF
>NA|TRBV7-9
CASNWQGGLADTQYF
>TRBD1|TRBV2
CASVRDRGPEKLFF
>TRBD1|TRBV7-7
CASSLGPGQGGYEQYF
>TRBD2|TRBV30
CAWSLAGGPGGTQYF
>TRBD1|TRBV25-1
CASSALDRVQETQYF
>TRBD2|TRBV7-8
CASSGGSGSEQFF
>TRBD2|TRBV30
CASLAGAYNEQFF
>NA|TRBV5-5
CASSRNKETQYF
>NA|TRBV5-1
CASSLAGREFEKLFF
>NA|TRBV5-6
CASSLFSGEETQYF
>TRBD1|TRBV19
CASSGTTGARSYEQYF
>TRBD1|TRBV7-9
CASGESGTASGDYGYTF
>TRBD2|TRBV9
CASSVSGTSGEGSYEQYF
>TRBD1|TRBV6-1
CASRDRGADTQYF
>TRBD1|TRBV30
CAWSVLSRGLSEKLFF
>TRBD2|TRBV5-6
CASSSLGRGPGANVLTF
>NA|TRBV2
CASSSVYEQYF
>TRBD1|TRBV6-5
CASSAWDSSYEQYF
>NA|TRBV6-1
CASRTTGSNGYTF
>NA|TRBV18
CASSLKAEANYGYTF
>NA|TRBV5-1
CASSLGEGEKLFF
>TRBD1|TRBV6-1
CASRGQGTYEQYF
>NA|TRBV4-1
CASSQGDTLAPMNTEAFF
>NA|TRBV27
CASSLSGGNQPQHF
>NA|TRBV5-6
CASSFSSTDTQYF
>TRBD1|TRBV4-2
CASSRGTGSYEQYF
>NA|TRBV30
CAWSVTRDTEAFF
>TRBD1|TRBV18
CASSPEGGGETQYF
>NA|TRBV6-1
CASTASGSSTDTQYF
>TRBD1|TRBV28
CASGERGREQYF
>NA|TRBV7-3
CASSSQGYGANVLTF
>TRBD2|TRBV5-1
CASSAGTSGSETQYF
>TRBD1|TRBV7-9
CASSQGTAPNEKLFF
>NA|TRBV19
CASRGAGANYGYTF
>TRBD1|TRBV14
CASSQPTGRGTEAFF
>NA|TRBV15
CATSRVGESRSHEQYF
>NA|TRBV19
CASTRSSEAFF
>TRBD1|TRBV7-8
CASSLRGRGQVFDEQYF
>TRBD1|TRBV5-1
CASSSRTGYNEQFF
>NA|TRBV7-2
CASSPGLTKNIQYF
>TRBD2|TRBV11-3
CASSPGLAGVETQYF
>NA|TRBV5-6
CASSLSGNTDTQYF
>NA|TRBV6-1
CASSNRAPDTEAFF
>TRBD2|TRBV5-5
CASSLGLAGPEQYF
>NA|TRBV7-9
CASTQTRAQFF
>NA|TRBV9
CASSAKEPGTQYF
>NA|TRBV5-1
CASTARQSTDTQYF
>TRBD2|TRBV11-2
CASSFRGAGGDEQYF
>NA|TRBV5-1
CASSLQRPGVELFF